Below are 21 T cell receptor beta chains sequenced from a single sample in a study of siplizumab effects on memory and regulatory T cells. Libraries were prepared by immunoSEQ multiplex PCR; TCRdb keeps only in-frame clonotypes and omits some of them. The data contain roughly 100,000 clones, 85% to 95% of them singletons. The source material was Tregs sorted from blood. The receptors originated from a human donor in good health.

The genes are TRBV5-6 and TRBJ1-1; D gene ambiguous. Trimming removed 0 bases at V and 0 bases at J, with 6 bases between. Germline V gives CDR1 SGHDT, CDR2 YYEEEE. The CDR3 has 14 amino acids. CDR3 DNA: TGTGCCAGCAGCTTGGTTCGGTTGAACACTGAAGCTTTCTTT. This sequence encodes CASSLVRLNTEAFF.

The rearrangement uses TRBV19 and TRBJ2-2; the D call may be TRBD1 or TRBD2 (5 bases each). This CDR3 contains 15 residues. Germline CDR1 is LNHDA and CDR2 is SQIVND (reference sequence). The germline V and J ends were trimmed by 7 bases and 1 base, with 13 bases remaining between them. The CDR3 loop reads CASKPGTLNTGELFF. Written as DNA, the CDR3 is TGTGCCAGTAAACCCGGGACGCTGAACACCGGGGAGCTGTTTTTT.

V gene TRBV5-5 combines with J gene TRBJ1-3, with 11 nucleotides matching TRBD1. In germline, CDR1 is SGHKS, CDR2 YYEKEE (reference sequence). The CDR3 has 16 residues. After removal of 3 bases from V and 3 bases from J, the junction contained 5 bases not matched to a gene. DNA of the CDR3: TGTGCCAGCAGCTCCCTGGACAGGGGGCTTGGAAACACCATATATTTT. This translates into CASSSLDRGLGNTIYF.

The CDR3 reads CASSLDGGNSPLHF. The CDR3 DNA is TGCGCCAGCAGCTTGGATGGGGGAAACTCACCCCTCCACTTT. This chain connects TRBV5-1 to TRBJ1-6; maybe TRBD1 (5 bases). V was pared by 0 bases and J by 10 bases, with 11 bases between. This CDR3 spans 14 amino acids. Per the germline V gene, CDR1 is SGHRS and CDR2 is YFSETQ.

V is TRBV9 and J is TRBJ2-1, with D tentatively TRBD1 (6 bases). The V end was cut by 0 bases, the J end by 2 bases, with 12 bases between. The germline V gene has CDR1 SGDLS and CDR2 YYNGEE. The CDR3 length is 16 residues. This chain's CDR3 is CASSVGGRGPYNEQFF. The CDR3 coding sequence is TGTGCCAGCAGCGTAGGAGGCAGGGGACCCTACAATGAGCAGTTCTTC. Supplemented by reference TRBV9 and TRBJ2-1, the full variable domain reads DSGVTQTPKHLITATGQRVTLRCSPRSGDLSVYWYQQSLDQGLQFLIQYYNGEERAKGNILERFSAQQFPDLHSELNLSSLELGDSALYFCASSVGGRGPYNEQFFGPGTRLTVL.

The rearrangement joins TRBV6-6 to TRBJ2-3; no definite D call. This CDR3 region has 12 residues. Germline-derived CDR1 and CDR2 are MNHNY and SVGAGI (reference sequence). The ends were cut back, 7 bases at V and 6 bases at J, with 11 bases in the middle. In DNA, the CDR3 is TGTGCCAGCAAAGAGCGCGGTGATACGCAGTATTTT. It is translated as CASKERGDTQYF.

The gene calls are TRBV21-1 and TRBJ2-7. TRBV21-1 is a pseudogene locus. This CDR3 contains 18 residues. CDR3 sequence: CASSKRCRDPSRSYEQYF. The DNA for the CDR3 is TGTGCCAGCAGCAAAAGGTGTAGGGACCCTAGCCGGAGCTACGAGCAGTACTTC.

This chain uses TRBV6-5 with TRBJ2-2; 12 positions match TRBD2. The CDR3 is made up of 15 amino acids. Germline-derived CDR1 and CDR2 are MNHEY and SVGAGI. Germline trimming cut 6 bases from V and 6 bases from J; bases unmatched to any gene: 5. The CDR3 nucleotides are TGTGCCAGCAGCCGCCGACTAGCGGGAGCCGGGGAGCTGTTTTTT. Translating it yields CASSRRLAGAGELFF.

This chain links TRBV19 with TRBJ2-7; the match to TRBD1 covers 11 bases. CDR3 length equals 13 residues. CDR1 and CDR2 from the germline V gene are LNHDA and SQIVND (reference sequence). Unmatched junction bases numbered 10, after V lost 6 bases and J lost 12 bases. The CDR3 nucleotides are TGTGCCAGTAGAGGGGACAGGGGGTCCGATGTGTACTTC. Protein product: CASRGDRGSDVYF. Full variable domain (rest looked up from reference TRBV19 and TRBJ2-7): DGGITQSPKYLFRKEGQNVTLSCEQNLNHDAMYWYRQDPGQGLRLIYYSQIVNDFQKGDIAEGYSVSREKKESFPLTVTSAQKNPTAFYLCASRGDRGSDVYFGPGTRLTVT.

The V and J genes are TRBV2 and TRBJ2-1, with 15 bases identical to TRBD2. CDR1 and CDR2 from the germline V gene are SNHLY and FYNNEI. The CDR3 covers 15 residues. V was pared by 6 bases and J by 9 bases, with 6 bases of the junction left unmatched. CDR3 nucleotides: TGTGCCAGCAGACGGACTAGCGGGGGGGGCGGTGAGCAGTTCTTC. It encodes CASRRTSGGGGEQFF.

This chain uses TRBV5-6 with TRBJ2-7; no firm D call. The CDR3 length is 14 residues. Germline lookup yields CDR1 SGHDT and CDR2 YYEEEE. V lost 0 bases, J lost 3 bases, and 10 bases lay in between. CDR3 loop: CASSLAQNLYEQYF. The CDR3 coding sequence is TGTGCCAGCAGCTTGGCACAGAACCTCTACGAGCAGTACTTC.

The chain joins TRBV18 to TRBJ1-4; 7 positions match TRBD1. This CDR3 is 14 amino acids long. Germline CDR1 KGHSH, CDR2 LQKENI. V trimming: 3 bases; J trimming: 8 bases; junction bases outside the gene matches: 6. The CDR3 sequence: CASSPSRGHEKLFF. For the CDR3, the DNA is TGTGCCAGCTCACCGAGTAGGGGGCACGAAAAACTGTTTTTT.

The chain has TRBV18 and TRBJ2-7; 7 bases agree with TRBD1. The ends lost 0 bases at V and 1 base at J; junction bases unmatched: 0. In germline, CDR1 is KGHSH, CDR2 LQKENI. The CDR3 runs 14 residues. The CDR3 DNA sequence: TGTGCCAGCTCACCACCGGGACAGTCCTACGAGCAGTACTTC. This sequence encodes CASSPPGQSYEQYF.

For the CDR3, the DNA is TGTGCCAGCTCACCAATCGAGCACGCGGGGGAAGCTTTCTTT. Its protein is CASSPIEHAGEAFF. The rearrangement uses TRBV18 and TRBJ1-1; D is unclear. Trimming removed 2 bases from V and 8 bases from J, with 15 bases in between. Germline CDR1 and CDR2: KGHSH and LQKENI. CDR3 length: 14 amino acids.

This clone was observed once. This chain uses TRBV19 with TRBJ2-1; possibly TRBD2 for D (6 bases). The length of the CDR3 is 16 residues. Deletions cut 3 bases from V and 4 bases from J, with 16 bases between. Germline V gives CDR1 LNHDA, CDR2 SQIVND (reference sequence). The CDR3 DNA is TGTGCCAGTAGTATCACCGGGACTGTAACGTACAATGAGCAGTTCTTC. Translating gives CASSITGTVTYNEQFF.

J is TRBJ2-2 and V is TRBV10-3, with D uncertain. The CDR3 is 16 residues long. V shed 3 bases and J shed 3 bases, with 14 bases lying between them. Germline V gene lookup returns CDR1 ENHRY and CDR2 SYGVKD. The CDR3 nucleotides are TGTGCCATCAGTGAATATCCTCCCAAGGACACCGGGGAGCTGTTTTTT. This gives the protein CAISEYPPKDTGELFF.

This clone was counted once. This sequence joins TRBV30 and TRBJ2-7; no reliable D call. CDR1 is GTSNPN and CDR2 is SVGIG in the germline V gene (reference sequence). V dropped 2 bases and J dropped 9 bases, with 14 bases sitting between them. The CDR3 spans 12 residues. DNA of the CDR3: TGTGCCTGGAGTCGGTCATTGAGTGGGCAGTACTTC. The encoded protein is CAWSRSLSGQYF.

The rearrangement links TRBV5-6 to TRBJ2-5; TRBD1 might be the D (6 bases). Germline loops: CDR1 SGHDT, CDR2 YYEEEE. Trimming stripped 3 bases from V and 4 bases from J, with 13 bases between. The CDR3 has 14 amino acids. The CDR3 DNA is TGTGCCAGCAGCTCGGCAGGGGCGGGAGAGACCCAGTACTTC. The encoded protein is CASSSAGAGETQYF.

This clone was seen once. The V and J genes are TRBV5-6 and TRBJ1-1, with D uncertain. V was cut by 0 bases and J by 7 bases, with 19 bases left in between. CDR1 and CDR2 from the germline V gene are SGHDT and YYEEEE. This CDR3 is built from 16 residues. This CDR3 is CASSLEVAEGKGEAFF. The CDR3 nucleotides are TGTGCCAGCAGCTTGGAAGTCGCGGAGGGCAAAGGTGAAGCTTTCTTT.

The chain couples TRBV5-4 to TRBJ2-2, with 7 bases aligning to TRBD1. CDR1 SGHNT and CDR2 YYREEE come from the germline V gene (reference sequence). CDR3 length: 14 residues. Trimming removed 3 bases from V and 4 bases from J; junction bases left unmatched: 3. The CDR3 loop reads CASSSGQPTGELFF. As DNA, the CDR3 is TGTGCCAGCAGCTCGGGACAGCCCACCGGGGAGCTGTTTTTT.

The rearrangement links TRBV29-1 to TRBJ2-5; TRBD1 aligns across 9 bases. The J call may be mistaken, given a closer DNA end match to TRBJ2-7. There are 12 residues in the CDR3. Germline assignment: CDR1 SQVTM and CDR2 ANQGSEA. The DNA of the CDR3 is TGCAGCGTTGCAGGGACAGGGTACGAGCAGTACTTC. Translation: CSVAGTGYEQYF.